This T cell receptor beta chain was recovered during a study of blood T cell repertoires in COVID-19. Enrolled during active infection, Seattle patients were then followed longitudinally. The V gene lost 0 bases and the J gene lost 4 bases, with 17 bases spanning the gap. The germline CDR1 and CDR2 sequences are SGDLS and YYNGEE. The CDR3 extends over 16 amino acids. This clone was counted only a few times. Generated by immunoSEQ multiplex PCR, the TCRdb table keeps only in-frame clones and is missing some. The table lists roughly 200,000 clones, roughly three quarters of them singletons. The source of this sequence is a woman in her forties with COVID-19, enrolled during active disease. The rearrangement links TRBV9 to TRBJ2-7, with a weak D call TRBD1 (6 bases). Sequencing was done on a sample of peripheral blood. CDR3 nucleotides: TGTGCCAGCAGCGTAGGGCAGGGGAAAGATGGATACGAGCAGTACTTC. It is translated as CASSVGQGKDGYEQYF.